A selection of T cell receptor beta chains follows, all from one sample in a study of OX40 agonist ivuxolimab in advanced cancers. Profiling relied on immunoSEQ multiplex PCR, and the TCRdb table lists in-frame clones only, not all of them. The sample consists of some 64,000 clones, around nine tenths of them appearing once. The sequences come from CD4+ or CD8+ T cells sorted from blood, collected in a trial of the OX40 agonist ivuxolimab. The receptor set was obtained from an adult with an advanced solid tumor such as melanoma, head and neck, liver or kidney cancer. The CDR3 runs from the conserved cysteine through the conserved F or W. Fields, in order: V gene, J gene, D gene, clone size, CDR3 DNA, CDR3 protein. D genes are given only for firm matches. Where a row states a size, it is once, few, many or the class of an expanded clone; other rows omit it.

>TRBV7-6|TRBJ2-2|TRBD1|-
TGTGCCAGCAGCTTAGGTCCCCAGGGGGTGACCGGGGAGCTGTTTTTT
CASSLGPQGVTGELFF
>TRBV6-1|TRBJ1-1|-|-
TGTGCCAGCAGTCCCTCGGGGAACACTGAAGCTTTCTTT
CASSPSGNTEAFF
>TRBV20-1|TRBJ1-1|-|-
TGCAGTGCTACAGGGTACGATGAAGCTTTCTTT
CSATGYDEAFF
>TRBV19|TRBJ2-4|TRBD1|-
TGTGCCAGTACCAAAGGACAGGGGTTCGAGGGGGGAGCCAAAAACATTCAGTACTTC
CASTKGQGFEGGAKNIQYF
>TRBV5-1|TRBJ2-3|-|-
TGCGCCAGCAGCCCGGATATACAGGGAGATACGCAGTATTTT
CASSPDIQGDTQYF
>TRBV30|TRBJ2-5|TRBD2|-
TGTGCCTGGACCAGGACTAGCGGAGGGGGGACCCAGTACTTC
CAWTRTSGGGTQYF
>TRBV5-1|TRBJ1-3|-|-
TGCGCCAGCAGCTTGGCCGGAAACACCATATATTTT
CASSLAGNTIYF
>TRBV7-3|TRBJ2-3|TRBD2|once
TGTGCCAGCAGCCCGAGACTAGCGGGGGCCGGAACAGATACGCAGTATTTT
CASSPRLAGAGTDTQYF
>TRBV28|TRBJ2-6|TRBD1|-
TGTGCCAGCATTAACCAGGGGGCTATTCCTGGGGCCAACGTCCTGACTTTC
CASINQGAIPGANVLTF
>TRBV4-1|TRBJ2-4|-|-
TGCGCCAGCAGCCAAATGTCGGGGTTAGCCAAAAACATTCAGTACTTC
CASSQMSGLAKNIQYF
>TRBV10-3|TRBJ1-2|-|few
TGTGCCATCAGTGACCGCTCGGCCAACTATGGCTACACCTTC
CAISDRSANYGYTF
>TRBV28|TRBJ2-7|-|-
TGTGCCATACAAGGGACGGGTGGGAGCTACGAGCAGTACTTC
CAIQGTGGSYEQYF
>TRBV5-4|TRBJ2-3|-|-
TGTGCCAGCAGCTTGACCGGTTCCACGGGTACGCAGTATTTT
CASSLTGSTGTQYF
>TRBV28|TRBJ2-3|-|few
TGTGCCAGCAAGGGGCAGCGGATCACAGATACGCAGTATTTT
CASKGQRITDTQYF
>TRBV2|TRBJ2-3|TRBD2|-
TGTGCCAGCAGTGGGACTAGCGGGGTCACCACAGATACGCAGTATTTT
CASSGTSGVTTDTQYF
>TRBV9|TRBJ1-2|-|-
TGTGCCAGCAGCTTGAGGGACACACAAGGGGGCTACACCTTC
CASSLRDTQGGYTF
>TRBV11-2|TRBJ1-5|TRBD1|-
TGTGCCAGCAGCAGACAGGGCTCGGGTCAGCCCCAGCATTTT
CASSRQGSGQPQHF
>TRBV28|TRBJ2-3|-|-
TGTGCCAGCAGCTCCGGGGGTCGGCGCACAGATACGCAGTATTTT
CASSSGGRRTDTQYF
>TRBV5-4|TRBJ2-7|TRBD2|-
TGTGCCAGCAGCTTGGATGCGGGGGGCGAGCAGTACTTC
CASSLDAGGEQYF
>TRBV5-4|TRBJ2-1|TRBD1|few
TGTGCCAGCAGCTCCGACAGGGCCAATGAGCAGTTCTTC
CASSSDRANEQFF
>TRBV18|TRBJ1-1|-|-
TGTGCCAGCTCGTTCCAGAGATGGAACACTGAAGCTTTCTTT
CASSFQRWNTEAFF
>TRBV5-1|TRBJ2-1|TRBD2|-
TGCGCCAGCAGCTTAGGACTAGCGGGAAACAATGAGCAGTTCTTC
CASSLGLAGNNEQFF
>TRBV7-2|TRBJ2-5|TRBD2|-
TGTGCCAGCAGCTCGACTAGCGGAGATCCTAGGCAGTACTTC
CASSSTSGDPRQYF
>TRBV6-1|TRBJ2-7|-|-
TGTGCCAGCGGTACTAGTGATGGGTACGAGCAGTACTTC
CASGTSDGYEQYF
>TRBV5-1|TRBJ1-2|-|-
TGCGCCAGCAGCTTGAGCTCCAACTATGGCTACACCTTC
CASSLSSNYGYTF
>TRBV28|TRBJ2-3|TRBD1|-
TGTGCCAGCCTGAGCGGGACAGGGGGCTCAGATACGCAGTATTTT
CASLSGTGGSDTQYF
>TRBV19|TRBJ2-1|TRBD2|-
TGTGCCAGTAGTATCGGGCACATGAAGAGGACTAGCGCTAACAATGAGCAGTTCTTC
CASSIGHMKRTSANNEQFF
>TRBV7-2|TRBJ2-3|-|-
TGTGCCAGCAGCCTCGTATGGGGTACGCAGTATTTT
CASSLVWGTQYF
>TRBV6-6|TRBJ1-1|-|-
TGTGCCAGCAGTCGACGGGGGACCACTGAAGCTTTCTTT
CASSRRGTTEAFF
>TRBV18|TRBJ2-7|TRBD1|-
TGTGCCAGCTCAACCCTTCAGACAGGGGACACCTACGAGCAGTACTTC
CASSTLQTGDTYEQYF
>TRBV18|TRBJ2-5|TRBD1|-
TGTGCCAGCTCAGCTTTCGGGACAGGGGGAGAGACCCAGTACTTC
CASSAFGTGGETQYF
>TRBV29-1|TRBJ2-7|TRBD1|-
TGCAGCGTGACAGGGGCCTCCTACGAGCAGTACTTC
CSVTGASYEQYF
>TRBV25-1|TRBJ1-3|-|-
TGTGCCAGCAGTTCGTATAAAAACTCTGGAAACACCATATATTTT
CASSSYKNSGNTIYF
>TRBV14|TRBJ2-5|TRBD2|-
TGTGCCAGTTCGGTCAGGGCGGGAGCAGAGACCCAGTACTTC
CASSVRAGAETQYF
>TRBV7-2|TRBJ2-2|TRBD1|-
TGTGCCAGCAGCTTGGGACAGGGGGCTTCCGGGGAGCTGTTTTTT
CASSLGQGASGELFF
>TRBV6-6|TRBJ2-7|TRBD1|-
TGTGCCAGCAGTTACCCAAAGGGACAGGGGGGTAGCGAGCAGTACTTC
CASSYPKGQGGSEQYF
>TRBV28|TRBJ1-1|-|-
TGTGCCAGCAGTTCAGTGAACACTGAAGCTTTCTTT
CASSSVNTEAFF
>TRBV19|TRBJ1-2|-|-
TGTGCCAGTAGTATAAGGGGGGGCAGCCAGAATGGCTACACCTTC
CASSIRGGSQNGYTF
>TRBV9|TRBJ2-5|-|-
TGTGCCAGCAGCGTAGCCGGGACCCAAGGAGAGACCCAGTACTTC
CASSVAGTQGETQYF
>TRBV6-4|TRBJ2-1|TRBD2|-
TGTGCCAGCAGTGACCGACGGGGGGGGCAGTTCTTC
CASSDRRGGQFF
>TRBV2|TRBJ2-5|TRBD2|-
TGTGCCAGCAGTCCAGGGACTAGCGGGAGAGGGTTCCAAGAGACCCAGTACTTC
CASSPGTSGRGFQETQYF